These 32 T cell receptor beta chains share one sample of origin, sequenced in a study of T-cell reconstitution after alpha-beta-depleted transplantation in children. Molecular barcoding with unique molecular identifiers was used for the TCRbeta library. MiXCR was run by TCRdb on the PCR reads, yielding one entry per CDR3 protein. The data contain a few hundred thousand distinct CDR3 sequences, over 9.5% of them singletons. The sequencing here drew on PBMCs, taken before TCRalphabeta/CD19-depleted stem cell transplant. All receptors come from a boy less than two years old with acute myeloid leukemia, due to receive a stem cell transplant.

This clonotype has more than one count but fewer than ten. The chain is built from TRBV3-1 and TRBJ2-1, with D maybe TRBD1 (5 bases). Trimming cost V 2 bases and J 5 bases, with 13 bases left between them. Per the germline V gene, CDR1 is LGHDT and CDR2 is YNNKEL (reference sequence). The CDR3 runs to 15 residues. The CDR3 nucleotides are TGTGCCAGCAGCCAAAATTTCAGGGCAAACAATGAGCAGTTCTTC. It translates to CASSQNFRANNEQFF.

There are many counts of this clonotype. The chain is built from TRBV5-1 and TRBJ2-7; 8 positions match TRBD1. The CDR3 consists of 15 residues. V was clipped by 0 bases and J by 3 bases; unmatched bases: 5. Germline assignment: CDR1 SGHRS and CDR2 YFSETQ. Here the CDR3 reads CASSLVGQGDYEQYF. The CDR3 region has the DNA TGCGCCAGCAGCTTGGTAGGACAGGGCGACTACGAGCAGTACTTC. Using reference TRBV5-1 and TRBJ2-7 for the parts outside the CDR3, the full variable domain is KAGVTQTPRYLIKTRGQQVTLSCSPISGHRSVSWYQQTPGQGLQFLFEYFSETQRNKGNFPGRFSGRQFSNSRSEMNVSTLELGDSALYLCASSLVGQGDYEQYFGPGTRLTVT.

CDR3 coding DNA: TGCGCCAGCAGCCAAGATCTACACCCAACCAACGAGCAGTACTTC. Translation gives CASSQDLHPTNEQYF. V usage is TRBV4-3 and J usage is TRBJ2-7; D not certain. V was cut by 0 bases and J by 5 bases, with 14 bases left in between. Looked up from germline, CDR1 is LGHNA and CDR2 is YSLEER. The CDR3 has 15 residues.

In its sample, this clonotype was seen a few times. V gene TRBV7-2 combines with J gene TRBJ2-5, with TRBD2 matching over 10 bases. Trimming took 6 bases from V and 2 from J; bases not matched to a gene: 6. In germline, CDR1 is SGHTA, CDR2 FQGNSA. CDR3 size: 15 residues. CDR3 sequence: CASSPGLALQETQYF. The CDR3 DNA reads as TGTGCCAGCAGTCCGGGACTAGCGCTTCAAGAGACCCAGTACTTC.

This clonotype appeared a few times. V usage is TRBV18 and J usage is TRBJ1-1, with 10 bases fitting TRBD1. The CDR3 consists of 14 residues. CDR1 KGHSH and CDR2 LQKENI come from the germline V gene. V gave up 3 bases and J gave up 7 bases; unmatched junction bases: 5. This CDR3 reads CASSPLDRGIEAFF. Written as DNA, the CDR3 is TGTGCCAGCTCACCGCTGGACAGGGGGATTGAAGCTTTCTTT.

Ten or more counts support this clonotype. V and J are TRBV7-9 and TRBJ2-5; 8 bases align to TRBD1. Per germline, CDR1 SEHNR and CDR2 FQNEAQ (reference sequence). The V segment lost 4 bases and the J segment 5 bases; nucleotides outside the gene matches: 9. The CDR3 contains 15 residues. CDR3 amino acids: CASSYLMRDRETQYF. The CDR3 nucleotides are TGTGCCAGCAGCTATCTTATGCGGGACAGGGAGACCCAGTACTTC.

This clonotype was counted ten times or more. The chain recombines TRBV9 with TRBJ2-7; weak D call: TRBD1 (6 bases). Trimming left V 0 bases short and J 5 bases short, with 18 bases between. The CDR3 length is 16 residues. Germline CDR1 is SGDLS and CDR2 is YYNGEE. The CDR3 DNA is TGTGCCAGCAGCGTAGTTGCCGGGACAAGCCCCCACGAGCAGTACTTC. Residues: CASSVVAGTSPHEQYF.

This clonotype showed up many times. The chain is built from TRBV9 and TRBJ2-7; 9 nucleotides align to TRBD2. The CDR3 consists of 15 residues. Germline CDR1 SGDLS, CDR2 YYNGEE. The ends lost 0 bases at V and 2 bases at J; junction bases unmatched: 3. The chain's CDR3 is CASSVGTSEAYEQYF. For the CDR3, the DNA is TGTGCCAGCAGCGTAGGGACTAGCGAAGCCTACGAGCAGTACTTC.

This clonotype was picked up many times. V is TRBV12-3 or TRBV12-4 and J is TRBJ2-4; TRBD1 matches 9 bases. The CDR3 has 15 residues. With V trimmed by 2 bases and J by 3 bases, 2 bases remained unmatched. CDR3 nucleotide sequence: TGTGCCAGCAGTTTATCGACAGGGGGCAAAAACATTCAGTACTTC. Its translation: CASSLSTGGKNIQYF.

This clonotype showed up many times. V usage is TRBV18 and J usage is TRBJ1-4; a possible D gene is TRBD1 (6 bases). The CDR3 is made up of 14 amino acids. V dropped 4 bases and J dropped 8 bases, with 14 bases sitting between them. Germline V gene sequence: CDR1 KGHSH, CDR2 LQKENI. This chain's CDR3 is CASSLRGSEEKLFF. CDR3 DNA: TGTGCCAGCTCACTAAGGGGGTCGGAAGAAAAACTGTTTTTT.

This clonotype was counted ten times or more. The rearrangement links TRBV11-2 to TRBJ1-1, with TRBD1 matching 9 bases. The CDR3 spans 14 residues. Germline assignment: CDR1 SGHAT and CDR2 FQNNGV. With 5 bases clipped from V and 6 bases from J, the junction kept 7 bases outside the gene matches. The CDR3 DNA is TGTGCCAGCAGCCCAACATACAGGGGGCCTGAAGCTTTCTTT. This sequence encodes CASSPTYRGPEAFF.

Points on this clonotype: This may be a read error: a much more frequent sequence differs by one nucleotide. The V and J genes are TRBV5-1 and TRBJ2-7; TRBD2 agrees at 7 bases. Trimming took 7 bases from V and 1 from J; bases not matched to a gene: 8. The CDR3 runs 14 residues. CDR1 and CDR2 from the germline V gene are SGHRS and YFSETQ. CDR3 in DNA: TGCGCCAGCCGCTCAATGCGGGAGTCCTACGAGCAGTACTTC. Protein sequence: CASRSMRESYEQYF.

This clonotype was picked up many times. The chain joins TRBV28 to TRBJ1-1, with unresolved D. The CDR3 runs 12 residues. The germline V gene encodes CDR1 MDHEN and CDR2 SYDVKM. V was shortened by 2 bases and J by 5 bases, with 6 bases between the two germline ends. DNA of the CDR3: TGTGCCAGCAGTTTACTAAGGACTGAAGCTTTCTTT. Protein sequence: CASSLLRTEAFF.

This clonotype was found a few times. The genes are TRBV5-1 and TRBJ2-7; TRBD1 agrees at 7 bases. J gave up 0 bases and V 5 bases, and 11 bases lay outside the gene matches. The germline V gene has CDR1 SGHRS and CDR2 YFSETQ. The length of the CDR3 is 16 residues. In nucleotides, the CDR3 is TGCGCCAGCAGGGGACCGGCAGGGGGTAGCTCCTACGAGCAGTACTTC. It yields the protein CASRGPAGGSSYEQYF.

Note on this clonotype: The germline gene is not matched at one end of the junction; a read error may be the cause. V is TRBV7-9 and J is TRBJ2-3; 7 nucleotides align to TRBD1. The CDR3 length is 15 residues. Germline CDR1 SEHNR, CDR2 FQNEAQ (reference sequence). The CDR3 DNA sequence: TGTGCCAGCAGCCCTCGACAGGGTCCCACAGATCCGCAGTATTTT. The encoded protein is CASSPRQGPTDPQYF.

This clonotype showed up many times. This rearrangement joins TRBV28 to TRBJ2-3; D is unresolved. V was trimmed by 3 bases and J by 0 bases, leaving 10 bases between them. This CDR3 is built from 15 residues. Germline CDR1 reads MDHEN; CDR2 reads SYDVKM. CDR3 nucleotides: TGTGCCAGCAGTTTCGCCCAGGATAGCACAGATACGCAGTATTTT. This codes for CASSFAQDSTDTQYF.

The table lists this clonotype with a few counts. The chain's CDR3 is CASSLDGLQFF. DNA of the CDR3: TGCGCCAGCAGCTTGGACGGTTTGCAGTTCTTC. The rearrangement links TRBV5-1 to TRBJ2-1; D uncertain. CDR3 length equals 11 residues. Germline V lookup: CDR1 SGHRS, CDR2 YFSETQ. V was pared by 0 bases and J by 12 bases, with 7 bases between.

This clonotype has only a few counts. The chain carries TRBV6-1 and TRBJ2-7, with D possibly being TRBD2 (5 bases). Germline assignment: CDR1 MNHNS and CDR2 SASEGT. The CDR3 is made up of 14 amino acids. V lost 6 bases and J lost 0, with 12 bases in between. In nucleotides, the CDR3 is TGTGCCAGCAGCCCCCTGGGAGCCTCCTACGAGCAGTACTTC. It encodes CASSPLGASYEQYF.

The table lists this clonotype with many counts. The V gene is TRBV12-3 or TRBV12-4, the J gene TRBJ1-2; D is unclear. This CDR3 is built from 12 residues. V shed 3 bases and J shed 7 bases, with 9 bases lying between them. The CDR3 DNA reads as TGTGCCAGCAGTTTTGGGATTAGTGGCTACACCTTC. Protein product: CASSFGISGYTF.

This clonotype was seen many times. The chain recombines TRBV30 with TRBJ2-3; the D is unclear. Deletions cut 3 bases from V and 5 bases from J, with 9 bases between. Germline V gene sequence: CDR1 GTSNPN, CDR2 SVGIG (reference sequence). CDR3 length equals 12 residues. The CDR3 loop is CAWRRRVDTQYF. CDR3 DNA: TGTGCCTGGAGGAGAAGGGTAGATACGCAGTATTTT.

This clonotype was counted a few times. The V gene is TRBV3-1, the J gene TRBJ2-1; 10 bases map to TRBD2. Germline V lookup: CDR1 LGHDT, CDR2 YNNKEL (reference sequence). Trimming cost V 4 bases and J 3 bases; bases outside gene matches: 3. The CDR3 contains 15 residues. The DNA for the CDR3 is TGTGCCAGCAGCCCTAGCGGGGGCCGCTACAATGAGCAGTTCTTC. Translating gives CASSPSGGRYNEQFF.

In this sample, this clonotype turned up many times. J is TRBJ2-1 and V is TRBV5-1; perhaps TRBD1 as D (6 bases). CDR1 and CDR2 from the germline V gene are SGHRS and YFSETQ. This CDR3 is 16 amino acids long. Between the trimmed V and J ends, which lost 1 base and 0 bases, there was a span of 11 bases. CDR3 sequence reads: CASSLPRGSSYNEQFF. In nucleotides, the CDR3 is TGCGCCAGCAGCTTGCCCAGGGGTAGCTCCTACAATGAGCAGTTCTTC.

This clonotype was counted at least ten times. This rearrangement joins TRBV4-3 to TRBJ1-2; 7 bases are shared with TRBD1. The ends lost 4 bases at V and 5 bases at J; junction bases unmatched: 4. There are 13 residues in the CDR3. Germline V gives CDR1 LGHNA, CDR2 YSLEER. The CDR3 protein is CASSLGTVYGYTF. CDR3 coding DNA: TGCGCCAGCAGCCTCGGGACAGTTTATGGCTACACCTTC.

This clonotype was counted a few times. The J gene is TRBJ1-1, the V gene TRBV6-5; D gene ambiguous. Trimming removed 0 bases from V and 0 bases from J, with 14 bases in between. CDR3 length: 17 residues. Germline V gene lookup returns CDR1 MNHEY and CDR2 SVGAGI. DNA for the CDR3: TGTGCCAGCAGTTACTCTATATCGTGGGAGATGAACACTGAAGCTTTCTTT. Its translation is CASSYSISWEMNTEAFF.

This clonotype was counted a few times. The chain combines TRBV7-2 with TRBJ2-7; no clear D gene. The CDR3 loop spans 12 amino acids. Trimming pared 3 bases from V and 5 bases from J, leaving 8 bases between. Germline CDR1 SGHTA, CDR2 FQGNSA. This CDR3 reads CASSFAVHEQYF. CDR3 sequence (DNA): TGTGCCAGCAGCTTTGCTGTCCACGAGCAGTACTTC.

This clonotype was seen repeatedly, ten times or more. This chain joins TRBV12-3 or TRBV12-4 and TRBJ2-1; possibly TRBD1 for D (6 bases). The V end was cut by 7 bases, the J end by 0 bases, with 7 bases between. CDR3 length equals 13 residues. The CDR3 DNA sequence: TGTGCCAGCAAGGACAGCTCCTACAATGAGCAGTTCTTC. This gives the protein CASKDSSYNEQFF.

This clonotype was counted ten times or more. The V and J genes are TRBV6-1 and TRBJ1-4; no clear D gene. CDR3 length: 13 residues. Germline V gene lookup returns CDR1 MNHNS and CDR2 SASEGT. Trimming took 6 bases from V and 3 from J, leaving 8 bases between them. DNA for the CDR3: TGTGCCAGCAGGAGACGGCCTAATGAAAAACTGTTTTTT. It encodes CASRRRPNEKLFF.

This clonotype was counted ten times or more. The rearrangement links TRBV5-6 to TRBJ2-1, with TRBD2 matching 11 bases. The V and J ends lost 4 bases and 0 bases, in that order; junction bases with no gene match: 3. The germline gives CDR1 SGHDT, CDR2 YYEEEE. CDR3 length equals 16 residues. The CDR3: CASSGLAGPSYNEQFF. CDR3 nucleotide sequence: TGTGCCAGCAGCGGACTAGCGGGTCCCTCCTACAATGAGCAGTTCTTC.

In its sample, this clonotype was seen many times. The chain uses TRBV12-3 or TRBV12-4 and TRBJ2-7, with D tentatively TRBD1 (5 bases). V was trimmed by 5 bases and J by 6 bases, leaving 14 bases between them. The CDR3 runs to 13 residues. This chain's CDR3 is CASSGRVSTEQYF. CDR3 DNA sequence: TGTGCCAGCAGTGGCAGGGTTTCGACCGAGCAGTACTTC.

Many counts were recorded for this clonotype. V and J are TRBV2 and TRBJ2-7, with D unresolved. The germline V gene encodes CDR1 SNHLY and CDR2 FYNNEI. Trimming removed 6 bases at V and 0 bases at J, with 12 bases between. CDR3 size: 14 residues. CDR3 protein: CASSHDWSSYEQYF. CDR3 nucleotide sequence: TGTGCCAGCAGCCATGACTGGAGCTCCTACGAGCAGTACTTC.

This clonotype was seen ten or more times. CDR3 nucleotides: TGCAGTGCTGACATCGGGGGTTATAGCAATCAGCCCCAGCATTTT. Its translation is CSADIGGYSNQPQHF. The V and J genes are TRBV20-1 and TRBJ1-5; D is perhaps TRBD1 (5 bases). The germline gives CDR1 DFQATT, CDR2 SNEGSKA (reference sequence). The ends were cut back, 5 bases at V and 0 bases at J, with 14 bases in the middle. This CDR3 has 15 residues.

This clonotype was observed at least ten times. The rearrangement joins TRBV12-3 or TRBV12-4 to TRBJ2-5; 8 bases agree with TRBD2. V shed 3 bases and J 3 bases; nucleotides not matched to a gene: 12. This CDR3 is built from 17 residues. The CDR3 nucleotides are TGTGCCAGCAGTTTTTACGGGGGGGGCGTTCAGAAAGAGACCCAGTACTTC. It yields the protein CASSFYGGGVQKETQYF.